This T cell receptor beta chain was identified in a study of T cell repertoires in aging, cancer and after chemotherapy. Study-wide background: Patients with chronic lymphocytic leukemia were sampled before and after fludarabine- or bendamustine-based chemotherapy. Study conclusions and caveats: In each cancer cohort, median generation probability increased across chemotherapy, suggesting thymic output rebounded. Loss of evenness, beyond lost richness, contributed to age-related TCR diversity decline in cancer patients.

Multiplex touch-down PCR with TRB-A/B primers amplified rearranged V-D-J TRB sequences. TCRdb ran MiXCR on the multiplex PCR reads and lists one entry per CDR3 protein. Of under 4,500 distinct CDR3 sequences in the sample, around 39% were seen once. Peripheral blood genomic DNA, not sorted cells or RNA, was the template. V was pared by 10 bases and J by 0 bases, with 16 bases between. Looked up from germline, CDR1 is LNHNV and CDR2 is YYDKDF (reference sequence). The CDR3 loop spans 16 amino acids. This clonotype is medium-sized within its sample. Its antigen is unknown. The TCR originated in a human donor with a blood cancer. Material: blood. The J gene is TRBJ2-6, the V gene TRBV15; D perhaps matches TRBD1 (5 bases). The CDR3 loop is CAIAQGLSSGANVLTF. The DNA of the CDR3 is TGTGCCATTGCTCAGGGTTTAAGCTCTGGGGCCAACGTCCTGACTTTC. The variable domain in full, with the rest retrieved from reference TRBV15 and TRBJ2-6, is DAMVIQNPRYQVTQFGKPVTLSCSQTLNHNVMYWYQQKSSQAPKLLFHYYDKDFNNEADTPDNFQSRRPNTSFCFLDIRSPGLGDTAMYLCAIAQGLSSGANVLTFGAGSRLTVL.